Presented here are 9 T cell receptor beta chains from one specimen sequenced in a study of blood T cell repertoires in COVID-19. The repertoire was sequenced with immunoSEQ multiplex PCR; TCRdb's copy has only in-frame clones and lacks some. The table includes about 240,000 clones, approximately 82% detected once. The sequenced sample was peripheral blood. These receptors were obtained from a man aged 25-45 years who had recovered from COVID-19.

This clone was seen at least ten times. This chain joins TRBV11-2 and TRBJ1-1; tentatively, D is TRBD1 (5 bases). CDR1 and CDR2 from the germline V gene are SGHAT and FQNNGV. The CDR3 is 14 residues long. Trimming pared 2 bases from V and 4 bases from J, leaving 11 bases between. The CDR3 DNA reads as TGTGCCAGCAGCTTAAGACAGTATGGCACTGAAGCTTTCTTT. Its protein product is CASSLRQYGTEAFF.

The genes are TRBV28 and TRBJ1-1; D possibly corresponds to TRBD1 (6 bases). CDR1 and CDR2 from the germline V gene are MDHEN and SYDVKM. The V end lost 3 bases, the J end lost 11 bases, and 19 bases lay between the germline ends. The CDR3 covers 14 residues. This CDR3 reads CASSLGTRGDGAFF. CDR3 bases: TGTGCCAGCAGTTTGGGGACACGTGGCGATGGGGCTTTCTTT.

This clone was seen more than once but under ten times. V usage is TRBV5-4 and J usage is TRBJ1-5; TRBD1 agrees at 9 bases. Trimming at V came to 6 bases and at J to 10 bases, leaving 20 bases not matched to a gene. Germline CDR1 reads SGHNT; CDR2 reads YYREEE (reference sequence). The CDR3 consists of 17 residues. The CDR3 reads CASINSQGGTGSKPQHF. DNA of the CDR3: TGTGCCAGCATCAATTCCCAAGGAGGGACAGGGAGTAAACCCCAGCATTTT.

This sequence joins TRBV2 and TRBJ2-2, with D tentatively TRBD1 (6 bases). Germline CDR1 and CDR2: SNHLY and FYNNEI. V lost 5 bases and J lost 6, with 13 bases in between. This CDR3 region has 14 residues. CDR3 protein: CASSPSRGPGELFF. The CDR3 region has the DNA TGTGCCAGCAGTCCCTCCAGGGGTCCCGGGGAGCTGTTTTTT.

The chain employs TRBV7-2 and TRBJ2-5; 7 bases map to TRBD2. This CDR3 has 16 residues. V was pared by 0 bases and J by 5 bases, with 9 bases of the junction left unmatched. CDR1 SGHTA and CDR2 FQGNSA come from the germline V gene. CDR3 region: CASSLAPQRGRETQYF. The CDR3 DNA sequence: TGTGCCAGCAGCTTAGCGCCCCAGCGGGGACGGGAGACCCAGTACTTC.

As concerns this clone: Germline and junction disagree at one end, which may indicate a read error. This chain's CDR3 is CASRLAIEFPYPPFF. The CDR3 nucleotides are TGTGCCAGCAGATTAGCTATTGAGTTCCCCTATCCGCCTTTCTTT. The chain combines TRBV11-2 with TRBJ1-1; D is unresolved. This CDR3 spans 15 amino acids. Germline V gene data show CDR1 as SGHAT and CDR2 as FQNNGV. The whole variable domain, filled in from reference TRBV11-2 and TRBJ1-1, reads EAGVAQSPRYKIIEKRQSVAFWCNPISGHATLYWYQQILGQGPKLLIQFQNNGVVDDSQLPKDRFSAERLKGVDSTLKIQPAKLEDSAVYLCASRLAIEFPYPPFFGQGTRLTVV.

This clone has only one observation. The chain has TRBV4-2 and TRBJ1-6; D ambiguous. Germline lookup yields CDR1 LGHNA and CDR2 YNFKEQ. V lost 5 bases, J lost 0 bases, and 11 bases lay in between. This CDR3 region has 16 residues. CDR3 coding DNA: TGTGCCAGCAGCGCGATCCCCCGCTCCTATAATTCACCCCTCCACTTT. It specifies CASSAIPRSYNSPLHF.

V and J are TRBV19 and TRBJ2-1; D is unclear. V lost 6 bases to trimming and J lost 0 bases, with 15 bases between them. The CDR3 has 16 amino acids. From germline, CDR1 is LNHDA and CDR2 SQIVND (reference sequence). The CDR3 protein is CASSVRRSSSYNEQFF. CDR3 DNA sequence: TGTGCCAGTAGCGTAAGAAGATCCAGCTCCTACAATGAGCAGTTCTTC.

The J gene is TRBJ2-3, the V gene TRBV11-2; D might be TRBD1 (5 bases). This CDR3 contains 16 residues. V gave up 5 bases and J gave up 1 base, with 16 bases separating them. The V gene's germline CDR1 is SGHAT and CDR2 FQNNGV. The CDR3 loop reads CASSDRTQGGTDTQYF. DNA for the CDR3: TGTGCCAGCAGCGACCGGACCCAAGGGGGCACAGATACGCAGTATTTT. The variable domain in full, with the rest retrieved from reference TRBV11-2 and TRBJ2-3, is EAGVAQSPRYKIIEKRQSVAFWCNPISGHATLYWYQQILGQGPKLLIQFQNNGVVDDSQLPKDRFSAERLKGVDSTLKIQPAKLEDSAVYLCASSDRTQGGTDTQYFGPGTRLTVL.